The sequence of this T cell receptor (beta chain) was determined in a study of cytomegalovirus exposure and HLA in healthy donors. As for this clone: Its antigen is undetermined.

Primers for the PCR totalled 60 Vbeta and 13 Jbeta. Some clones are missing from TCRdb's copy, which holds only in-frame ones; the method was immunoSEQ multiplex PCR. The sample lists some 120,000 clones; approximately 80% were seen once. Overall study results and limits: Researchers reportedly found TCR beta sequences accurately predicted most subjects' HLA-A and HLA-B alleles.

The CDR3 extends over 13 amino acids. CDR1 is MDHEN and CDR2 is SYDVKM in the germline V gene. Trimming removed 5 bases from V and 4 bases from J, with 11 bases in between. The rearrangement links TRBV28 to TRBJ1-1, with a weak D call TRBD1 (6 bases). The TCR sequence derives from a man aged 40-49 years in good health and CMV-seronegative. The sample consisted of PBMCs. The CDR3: CASSLTGITEAFF. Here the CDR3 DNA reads TGTGCCAGCAGTCTAACAGGGATCACTGAAGCTTTCTTT.